This T cell receptor beta chain emerged from a study of shared T cell receptors in the human thymus. Sequencing was performed with immunoSEQ multiplex PCR; in TCRdb, only in-frame clones are kept and a portion is missing. The data show 700,000 or so clones, approximately 85% seen once. CDR3 length equals 14 residues. Trimming left V 7 bases short and J 3 bases short, with 14 bases between. Germline CDR1 MRHNA, CDR2 SNTAGT. These data were likewise used in another study, on human thymus T cells. From that study: Donors were healthy Finnish infants having corrective surgery for congenital heart defects. Highly overlapping thymic repertoires among unrelated individuals were reported in related research.

This TCR was sampled from a girl under three years old with a congenital heart defect. V and J are TRBV6-4 and TRBJ2-3; the D gene is possibly TRBD2 (5 bases). The specimen was thymocytes. CDR3 sequence reads: CASIEVGRTDTQYF. As DNA, the CDR3 is TGTGCCAGCATTGAGGTTGGGAGAACAGATACGCAGTATTTT.